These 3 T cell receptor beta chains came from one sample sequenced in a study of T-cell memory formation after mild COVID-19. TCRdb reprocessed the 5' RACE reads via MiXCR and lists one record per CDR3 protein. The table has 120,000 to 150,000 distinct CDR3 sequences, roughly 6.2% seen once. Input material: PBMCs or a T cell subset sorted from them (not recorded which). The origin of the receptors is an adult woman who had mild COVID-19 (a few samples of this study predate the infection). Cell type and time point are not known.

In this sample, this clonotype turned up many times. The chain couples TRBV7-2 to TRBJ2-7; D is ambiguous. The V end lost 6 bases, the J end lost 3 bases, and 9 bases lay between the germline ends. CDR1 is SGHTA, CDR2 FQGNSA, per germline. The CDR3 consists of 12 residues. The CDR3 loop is CASRDLNYEQYF. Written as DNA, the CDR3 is TGTGCCAGCAGGGACCTAAACTACGAGCAGTACTTC.

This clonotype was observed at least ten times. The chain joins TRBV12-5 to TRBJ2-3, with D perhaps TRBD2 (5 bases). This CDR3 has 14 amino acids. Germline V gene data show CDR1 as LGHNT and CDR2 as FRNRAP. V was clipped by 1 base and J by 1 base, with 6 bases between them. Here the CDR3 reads CASGLAGGTDTQYF. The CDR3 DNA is TGTGCTAGTGGTTTGGCCGGGGGCACAGATACGCAGTATTTT.

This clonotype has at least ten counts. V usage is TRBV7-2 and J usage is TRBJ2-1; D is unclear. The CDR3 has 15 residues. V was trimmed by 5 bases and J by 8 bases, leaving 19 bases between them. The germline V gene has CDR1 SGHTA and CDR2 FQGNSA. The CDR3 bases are TGTGCCAGCAGCCGGACCCTAGACGATGTGGATGAGCAGTTCTTC. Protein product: CASSRTLDDVDEQFF.